The 10 T cell receptor beta chains given below trace back to one sample, sequenced in a study of CD8+ T cells in alopecia areata. Sequencing relied on a cDNA template that was reverse transcribed from extracted RNA. Sequencing used immunoSEQ multiplex PCR; TCRdb keeps in-frame clones, though not all of them. The profile shows around 120,000 clones, 50% to 55% of them singletons. Treatment meaning: oral pan-JAK inhibitor, 5-10 mg twice daily. The sample consisted of CD4+ T cells sorted from blood, taken at week 4, from a patient treated with tofacitinib. The receptors originated from a human donor with alopecia areata.

This clone came up a few times. The rearrangement joins TRBV4-2 to TRBJ2-1; TRBD2 aligns across 8 bases. CDR1 and CDR2 (germline): LGHNA, YNFKEQ. V trimming: 4 bases; J trimming: 8 bases; junction bases outside the gene matches: 13. The CDR3 length is 16 residues. DNA of the CDR3: TGTGCCAGCAGCCGGCCCTCGGGACTAGGAGCATATGAGCAGTTCTTC. Protein product: CASSRPSGLGAYEQFF.

The chain is built from TRBV30 and TRBJ2-7, with TRBD2 matching over 10 bases. The trim removed 3 bases at V and 2 bases at J, leaving 7 bases unmatched. CDR3 length: 15 residues. The germline V gene encodes CDR1 GTSNPN and CDR2 SVGIG (reference sequence). CDR3 loop: CAWRTLAGDPYEQYF. In nucleotides, the CDR3 is TGTGCCTGGAGAACTCTAGCGGGAGATCCCTACGAGCAGTACTTC.

This chain connects TRBV30 to TRBJ2-2; D gene uncertain. The ends were cut back, 3 bases at V and 6 bases at J, with 8 bases in the middle. CDR1 GTSNPN and CDR2 SVGIG come from the germline V gene (reference sequence). CDR3 size: 12 residues. In nucleotides, the CDR3 is TGTGCCTGGAGGCCTTTCGCCGGGGAGCTGTTTTTT. Protein: CAWRPFAGELFF.

The chain combines TRBV10-2 with TRBJ1-2; a weak D match, TRBD1 (5 bases). V lost 8 bases and J 2 bases, leaving 9 bases between the germline ends. CDR1 is WSHSY and CDR2 is SAAADI in the germline V gene. The CDR3 is 12 residues long. The chain's CDR3 is CASRAGNYGYTF. The CDR3 DNA sequence: TGCGCCAGCCGGGCAGGGAACTATGGCTACACCTTC.

The rearrangement uses TRBV27 and TRBJ1-2, with 10 bases aligning to TRBD1. Trimming took 5 bases from V and 4 from J; bases not matched to a gene: 7. The CDR3 loop spans 15 amino acids. Germline CDR1 is MNHEY and CDR2 is SMNVEV (reference sequence). CDR3 in amino acids: CASSPGTGAIYGYTF. The CDR3, as DNA: TGTGCCAGCAGTCCTGGGACAGGGGCCATCTATGGCTACACCTTC.

This clone was seen a handful of times. The genes are TRBV29-1 and TRBJ1-3; D perhaps matches TRBD1 (5 bases). The germline V gene encodes CDR1 SQVTM and CDR2 ANQGSEA. The ends were cut back, 6 bases at V and 0 bases at J, with 12 bases in the middle. The CDR3 extends over 14 amino acids. The CDR3 sequence is CSVNSGSSGNTIYF. The DNA of the CDR3 is TGCAGCGTGAATTCAGGGAGCTCTGGAAACACCATATATTTT.

The chain employs TRBV5-1 and TRBJ2-4; 7 positions agree with TRBD1. The CDR3 is made up of 14 amino acids. Looked up from germline, CDR1 is SGHRS and CDR2 is YFSETQ. V lost 0 bases to trimming and J lost 5 bases; unmatched junction nucleotides: 2. CDR3 protein: CASSLGQGQNIQYF. CDR3 nucleotides: TGCGCCAGCAGCTTGGGACAGGGCCAAAACATTCAGTACTTC.

V and J are TRBV9 and TRBJ1-1; D is perhaps TRBD1 (5 bases). V shed 6 bases and J shed 2 bases, with 14 bases lying between them. Germline V lookup: CDR1 SGDLS, CDR2 YYNGEE. CDR3 length equals 14 residues. CDR3 DNA: TGTGCCAGCATGCCGACAGAAGCAAACACTGAAGCTTTCTTT. Protein: CASMPTEANTEAFF. Using reference TRBV9 and TRBJ1-1 for the parts outside the CDR3, the full variable domain is DSGVTQTPKHLITATGQRVTLRCSPRSGDLSVYWYQQSLDQGLQFLIQYYNGEERAKGNILERFSAQQFPDLHSELNLSSLELGDSALYFCASMPTEANTEAFFGQGTRLTVV.

The gene calls are TRBV5-1 and TRBJ1-1; no clear D gene. V was clipped by 0 bases and J by 3 bases, with 12 bases between them. The CDR3 runs 15 residues. Germline V CDR1 and CDR2: SGHRS, YFSETQ. The CDR3 nucleotides are TGCGCCAGCAGCTTGGACGACTTCAAGGACACTGAAGCTTTCTTT. It codes for CASSLDDFKDTEAFF.

The chain couples TRBV29-1 to TRBJ2-1, with D perhaps matching TRBD2 (5 bases). The V end was cut by 8 bases, the J end by 8 bases, with 22 bases between. CDR1 and CDR2 from the germline V gene are SQVTM and ANQGSEA. This CDR3 has 14 residues. Here the CDR3 reads CSSLRFGSADEQFF. CDR3 nucleotide sequence: TGCAGCTCACTCAGGTTTGGTAGCGCCGATGAGCAGTTCTTC.